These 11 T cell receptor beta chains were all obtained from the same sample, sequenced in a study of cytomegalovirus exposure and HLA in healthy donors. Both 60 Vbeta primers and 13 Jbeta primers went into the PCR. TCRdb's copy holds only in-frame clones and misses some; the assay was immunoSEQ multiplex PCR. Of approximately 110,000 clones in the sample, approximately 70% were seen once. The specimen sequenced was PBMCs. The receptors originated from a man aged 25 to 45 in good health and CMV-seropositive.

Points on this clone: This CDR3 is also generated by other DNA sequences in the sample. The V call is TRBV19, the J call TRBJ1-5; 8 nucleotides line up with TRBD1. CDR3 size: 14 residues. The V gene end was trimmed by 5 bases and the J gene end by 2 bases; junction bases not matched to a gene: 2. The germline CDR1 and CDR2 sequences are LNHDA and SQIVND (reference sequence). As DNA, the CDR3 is TGTGCCAGTAGTGGGACAGGCGGCAATCAGCCCCAGCATTTT. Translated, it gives CASSGTGGNQPQHF.

The CDR3 coding sequence is TGTGCCAGCAGCTTAACCCCACTAGCGGGGGGGCTTGATGAGCAGTTCTTC. Encoded protein: CASSLTPLAGGLDEQFF. The chain couples TRBV7-3 to TRBJ2-1, with 13 bases fitting TRBD2. This CDR3 is built from 17 residues. Germline CDR1 reads SGHTA; CDR2 reads FQGTGA. Trimming removed 0 bases from V and 8 bases from J; junction bases left unmatched: 7.

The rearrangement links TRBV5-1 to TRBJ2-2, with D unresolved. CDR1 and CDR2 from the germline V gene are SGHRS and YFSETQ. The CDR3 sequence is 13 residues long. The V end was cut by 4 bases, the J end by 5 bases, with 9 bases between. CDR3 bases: TGCGCCAGCAGCCAACCCGGGACCGGGGAGCTGTTTTTT. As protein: CASSQPGTGELFF.

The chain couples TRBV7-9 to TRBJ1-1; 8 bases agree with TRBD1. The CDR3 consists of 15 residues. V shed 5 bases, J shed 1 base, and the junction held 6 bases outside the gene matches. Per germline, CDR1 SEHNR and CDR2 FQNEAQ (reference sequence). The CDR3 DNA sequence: TGTGCCAGCAGCACTCCGACAGGGGCGAACACTGAAGCTTTCTTT. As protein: CASSTPTGANTEAFF.

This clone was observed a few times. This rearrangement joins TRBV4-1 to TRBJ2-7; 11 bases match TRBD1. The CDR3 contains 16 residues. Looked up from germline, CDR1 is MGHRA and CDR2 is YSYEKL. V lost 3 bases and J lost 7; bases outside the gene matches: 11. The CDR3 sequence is CASSQGAGQGAREQYF. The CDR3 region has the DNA TGCGCCAGCAGCCAGGGAGCCGGACAGGGGGCGAGAGAGCAGTACTTC.

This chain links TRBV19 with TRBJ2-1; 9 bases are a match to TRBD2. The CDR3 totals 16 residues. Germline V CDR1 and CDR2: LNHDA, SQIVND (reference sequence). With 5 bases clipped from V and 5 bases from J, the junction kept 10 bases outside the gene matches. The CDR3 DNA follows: TGTGCCAGTAGTCCCAGGGGCGGGGGGGCCGACAATGAGCAGTTCTTC. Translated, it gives CASSPRGGGADNEQFF.

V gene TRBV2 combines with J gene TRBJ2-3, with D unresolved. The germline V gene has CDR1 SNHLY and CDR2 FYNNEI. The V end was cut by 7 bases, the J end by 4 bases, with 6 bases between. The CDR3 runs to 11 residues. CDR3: CASKAADTQYF. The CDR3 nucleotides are TGTGCCAGCAAGGCGGCAGATACGCAGTATTTT.

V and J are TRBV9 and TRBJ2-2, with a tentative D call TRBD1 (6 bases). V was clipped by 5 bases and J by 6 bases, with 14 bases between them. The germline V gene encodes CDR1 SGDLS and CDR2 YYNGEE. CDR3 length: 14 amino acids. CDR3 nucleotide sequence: TGTGCCAGCAGGGTCGGTGAGGGGGCCGGGGAGCTGTTTTTT. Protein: CASRVGEGAGELFF.

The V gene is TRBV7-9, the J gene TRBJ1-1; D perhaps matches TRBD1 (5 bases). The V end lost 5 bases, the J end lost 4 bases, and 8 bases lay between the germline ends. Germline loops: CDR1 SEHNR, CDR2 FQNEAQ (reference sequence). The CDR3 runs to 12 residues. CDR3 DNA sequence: TGTGCCAGCAGCCCAGGGCTCACTGAAGCTTTCTTT. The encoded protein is CASSPGLTEAFF.

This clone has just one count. The CDR3 loop is CASSTNRERNSPLHF. The CDR3 bases are TGTGCCAGCAGCACCAACAGGGAACGTAATTCACCCCTCCACTTT. This chain uses TRBV9 with TRBJ1-6, with D tentatively TRBD1 (6 bases). Germline V lookup: CDR1 SGDLS, CDR2 YYNGEE. CDR3 length: 15 amino acids. Trimming took off 4 bases at V and 6 bases at J, with 14 bases between the two ends.

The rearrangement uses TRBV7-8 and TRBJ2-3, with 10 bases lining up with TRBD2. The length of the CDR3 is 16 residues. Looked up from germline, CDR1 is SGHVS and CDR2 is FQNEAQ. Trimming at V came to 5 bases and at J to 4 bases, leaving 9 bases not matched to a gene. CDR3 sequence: CASSTGAGGPADTQYF. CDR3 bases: TGTGCCAGCAGCACTGGAGCGGGGGGGCCCGCAGATACGCAGTATTTT.